This T cell receptor beta chain stems from a study of T cells after yellow fever vaccination. General study points: Some clonotypes, a small share, were shared between CD4 and CD8 compartments.

CDR1 and CDR2 from the germline V gene are KGHDR and SFDVKD. V dropped 6 bases and J dropped 8 bases, with 16 bases sitting between them. CDR3 length equals 14 residues. TCRdb analysed the 5' RACE reads with MiXCR anew, one entry per CDR3 protein. The sample has about 150,000 distinct CDR3 sequences, roughly 6.2% seen once. Comment on this clonotype: What it binds is unknown.

The source material was CD4+ T cells sorted from PBMCs, sampled on the day of the first yellow fever vaccination. The TCR was taken from a man aged 18-30 years who received the YFV17D yellow fever vaccine. The chain has TRBV24-1 and TRBJ2-1; either TRBD1 or TRBD2 may supply D (5 bases each). The CDR3 nucleotides are TGTGCCACCAGTCCCAGAGGGGCCAGCGATGAGCAGTTCTTC. Residues: CATSPRGASDEQFF.